Listed here is a single TCR beta chain. Germline V gene sequence: CDR1 MNHEY, CDR2 SVGEGT. V trimming: 5 bases; J trimming: 13 bases; junction bases outside the gene matches: 5. The CDR3 sequence is 11 residues long. This sample was included in a study of T-cell reconstitution after alpha-beta-depleted transplantation in children. Preparation of the TCRbeta library involved a method that used unique molecular identifiers. MiXCR, applied by TCRdb to the PCR reads, yields one record per CDR3 protein. Of fewer than 750,000 distinct CDR3 sequences detected, over 25% appear once; the ten largest clones hold 36%.

J is TRBJ2-1 and V is TRBV6-2 or TRBV6-3, with 7 bases lining up with TRBD1. This clonotype was obtained from a boy in the first two years of life with Wiskott-Aldrich syndrome, due to receive a stem cell transplant. The starting material was PBMCs, obtained before TCRalphabeta/CD19-depleted stem cell transplant. The CDR3 is CASSPGTVQFF. DNA of the CDR3: TGTGCCAGCAGTCCCGGGACAGTACAGTTCTTC.